This T cell receptor beta chain was found in a study of long-term antiretroviral therapy in people with HIV. Study-level findings and limits: Post-ART samples showed increased diversity that remained below transplant donor control levels. CDR3 lengths in HIV samples spanned a narrower range than controls.

Researchers ran immunoSEQ v3.0 at survey level. Sequencing targeted 40,000-50,000 T-cell genomes per sample. Clones were read by immunoSEQ multiplex PCR, and TCRdb kept only the in-frame ones, dropping some. Of approximately 20,000 clones in the sample, approximately 82% were seen once. Donors each had at least one pre-ART PBMC sample and at least two post-ART ones. Comment on this clone: The antigen remains unidentified.

CDR1 and CDR2 (germline): MDHEN, SYDVKM. Trimming removed 6 bases from V and 0 bases from J, with 7 bases in between. CDR3 length: 13 residues. This specimen was unsorted PBMCs, taken 0.5 years after starting antiretroviral therapy. The chain recombines TRBV28 with TRBJ2-3; no reliable D call. The clonotype was recovered from a man between 18 and 29 years old with HIV. Here the CDR3 reads CASSPSSTDTQYF. The CDR3 bases are TGTGCCAGCAGCCCGTCTAGCACAGATACGCAGTATTTT.